Following are 27 T cell receptor beta chains from one sample sequenced in a study of graft-versus-host responses after intestinal transplantation. What these receptors recognize is not known. Sequenced by immunoSEQ multiplex PCR; TCRdb stores in-frame clones only, minus some. The sample yields roughly 39,000 clones, over 90% seen once. The source material was unstimulated CD8+ T cells sorted from spleen or lymph node cells, sampled before transplant. All receptors come from a human donor who was the organ donor for an intestinal transplant.

The rearrangement joins TRBV19 to TRBJ1-2; TRBD1 might be the D (5 bases). The CDR3 loop spans 12 amino acids. Germline CDR1 is LNHDA and CDR2 is SQIVND (reference sequence). Trimming shortened V by 3 bases and J by 8 bases, and 10 bases separated the two germline ends. In DNA form, the CDR3 reads TGTGCCAGTAGTATGGGGGGTGAAGGCTACACCTTC. Translation gives CASSMGGEGYTF.

This sequence joins TRBV6-5 and TRBJ1-1; D is possibly TRBD1 (6 bases). The V end lost 0 bases, the J end lost 7 bases, and 18 bases lay between the germline ends. CDR3 length: 16 amino acids. Germline V CDR1 and CDR2: MNHEY, SVGAGI. DNA for the CDR3: TGTGCCAGCAGTTACTCGAATCTCGCAGGGGACGATGAAGCTTTCTTT. Protein sequence: CASSYSNLAGDDEAFF.

The chain uses TRBV11-2 and TRBJ2-5; no firm D call. Near its end, the DNA agrees better with TRBJ2-7, so the J call may be wrong. CDR3 length: 13 residues. Germline V lookup: CDR1 SGHAT, CDR2 FQNNGV. DNA for the CDR3: TGTGCCAGCAGCTTAGGGCCTTCCTACGAGCAGTACTTC. It codes for CASSLGPSYEQYF.

This clone came up once. The rearrangement joins TRBV5-6 to TRBJ1-1; TRBD1 agrees at 8 bases. The CDR3 is 16 amino acids. Germline V gene sequence: CDR1 SGHDT, CDR2 YYEEEE. Trimming at V came to 1 base and at J to 1 base, leaving 6 bases not matched to a gene. CDR3 residues: CASSLTGGPPNTEAFF. Written as DNA, the CDR3 is TGTGCCAGCAGCTTGACAGGGGGGCCCCCGAACACTGAAGCTTTCTTT. The full variable domain, in which reference TRBV5-6 and TRBJ1-1 provide the parts outside the CDR3, is DAGVTQSPTHLIKTRGQQVTLRCSPKSGHDTVSWYQQALGQGPQFIFQYYEEEERQRGNFPDRFSGHQFPNYSSELNVNALLLGDSALYLCASSLTGGPPNTEAFFGQGTRLTVV.

The gene calls are TRBV19 and TRBJ2-5, with 12 bases fitting TRBD2. Germline V gene sequence: CDR1 LNHDA, CDR2 SQIVND (reference sequence). Trimming removed 5 bases from V and 5 bases from J; junction bases left unmatched: 0. The CDR3 length is 13 residues. The CDR3 is CASSGTSGETQYF. Written as DNA, the CDR3 is TGTGCCAGTAGTGGGACTAGCGGGGAGACCCAGTACTTC.

A single count supports this clone. The chain recombines TRBV2 with TRBJ2-7, with D maybe TRBD1 (6 bases). The CDR3 length is 13 residues. Trimming removed 10 bases at V and 4 bases at J, with 17 bases between. Germline lookup yields CDR1 SNHLY and CDR2 FYNNEI. The CDR3 here is CANWQGLRYEQYF. CDR3 nucleotide sequence: TGTGCCAACTGGCAGGGGCTTAGGTACGAGCAGTACTTC.

The rearrangement links TRBV5-6 to TRBJ1-1; TRBD1 is a possible D gene (5 bases). V was shortened by 2 bases and J by 7 bases, with 9 bases between the two germline ends. In germline, CDR1 is SGHDT, CDR2 YYEEEE. This CDR3 has 12 residues. CDR3 DNA: TGTGCCAGCAGCTTCGGGGGTGATGAAGCTTTCTTT. Translating it yields CASSFGGDEAFF.

In its sample, this clone was seen once. The V gene is TRBV2, the J gene TRBJ1-2, with TRBD1 identical over 7 bases. There are 16 residues in the CDR3. After removal of 5 bases from V and 4 bases from J, the junction contained 13 bases not matched to a gene. Germline V lookup: CDR1 SNHLY, CDR2 FYNNEI. Written as DNA, the CDR3 is TGTGCCAGCAGTCCCCAATCCCAGACAGGGCCCTATGGCTACACCTTC. Its translation is CASSPQSQTGPYGYTF. The full variable domain, rest sourced from reference TRBV2 and TRBJ1-2, is EPEVTQTPSHQVTQMGQEVILRCVPISNHLYFYWYRQILGQKVEFLVSFYNNEISEKSEIFDDQFSVERPDGSNFTLKIRSTKLEDSAMYFCASSPQSQTGPYGYTFGSGTRLTVV.

The rearrangement links TRBV30 to TRBJ2-7, with a tentative D call TRBD2 (5 bases). The CDR3 is 14 amino acids. Deletions cut 4 bases from V and 0 bases from J, with 13 bases between. Germline loops: CDR1 GTSNPN, CDR2 SVGIG (reference sequence). The CDR3 DNA reads as TGTGCCTGGACCGGGGTCTTGACCTCCTACGAGCAGTACTTC. This translates into CAWTGVLTSYEQYF.

The V gene is TRBV11-2, the J gene TRBJ1-4; unclear D gene. Germline V gene data show CDR1 as SGHAT and CDR2 as FQNNGV. V lost 1 base and J lost 0, with 9 bases in between. The CDR3 loop spans 16 amino acids. The CDR3 spells CASSLGWAATNEKLFF. The CDR3 DNA reads as TGTGCCAGCAGCTTAGGATGGGCAGCAACTAATGAAAAACTGTTTTTT.

The V gene is TRBV11-2, the J gene TRBJ2-7; D is possibly TRBD2 (5 bases). Trimming pared 0 bases from V and 1 base from J, leaving 13 bases between. The CDR3 length is 16 residues. CDR1 is SGHAT, CDR2 FQNNGV, per germline. The CDR3 protein is CASSLDWTYRSYEQYF. The CDR3, as DNA: TGTGCCAGCAGCTTAGATTGGACTTACCGGTCCTACGAGCAGTACTTC.

This clone was counted a few times. The V and J genes are TRBV7-9 and TRBJ2-7; 11 bases match TRBD2. The germline V gene has CDR1 SEHNR and CDR2 FQNEAQ (reference sequence). The CDR3 is 14 residues long. The V and J ends lost 5 bases and 3 bases, in that order; junction bases with no gene match: 3. The CDR3 reads CASSPTSGGYEQYF. CDR3 sequence (DNA): TGTGCCAGCAGCCCTACTAGCGGGGGCTACGAGCAGTACTTC.

This rearrangement joins TRBV27 to TRBJ2-7, with D tentatively TRBD2 (7 bases). V dropped 5 bases and J dropped 4 bases, with 18 bases sitting between them. Germline CDR1 is MNHEY and CDR2 is SMNVEV (reference sequence). The CDR3 runs to 15 residues. The CDR3 loop is CASSARGAGRYEQYF. DNA for the CDR3: TGTGCCAGCAGTGCCCGGGGGGCAGGGAGATACGAGCAGTACTTC.

This clone was seen once. The chain uses TRBV27 and TRBJ2-7; a possible D gene is TRBD2 (5 bases). This CDR3 has 11 amino acids. Germline V gene data show CDR1 as MNHEY and CDR2 as SMNVEV (reference sequence). V shed 3 bases and J shed 5 bases, with 5 bases lying between them. This chain's CDR3 is CASSLGDEQYF. Written as DNA, the CDR3 is TGTGCCAGCAGTTTGGGAGACGAGCAGTACTTC.

V and J are TRBV5-8 and TRBJ1-1; D might be TRBD1 (6 bases). The germline V and J ends were trimmed by 5 bases and 4 bases, with 12 bases remaining between them. This CDR3 contains 13 residues. CDR1 SGHTS and CDR2 YDEGEE come from the germline V gene. CDR3 loop: CASSWRDTTEAFF. The CDR3 nucleotides read TGTGCCAGCAGTTGGCGGGACACCACTGAAGCTTTCTTT.

The rearrangement uses TRBV9 and TRBJ2-2; no reliable D call. V shed 1 base and J shed 6 bases, with 7 bases lying between them. The CDR3 is 13 amino acids. CDR1 is SGDLS, CDR2 YYNGEE, per germline. For the CDR3, the DNA is TGTGCCAGCAGCGTAAGTGGGTCCGGGGAGCTGTTTTTT. Translating it yields CASSVSGSGELFF.

V and J are TRBV7-3 and TRBJ2-7; D not resolved. The V end lost 2 bases, the J end lost 2 bases, and 10 bases lay between the germline ends. Germline values: CDR1 SGHTA, CDR2 FQGTGA. The CDR3 sequence is 14 residues long. CDR3: CASSLLGATYEQYF. CDR3 nucleotide sequence: TGTGCCAGCAGCTTACTCGGAGCGACCTACGAGCAGTACTTC.

This sequence joins TRBV5-4 and TRBJ2-5; 8 bases match TRBD1. Germline-derived CDR1 and CDR2 are SGHNT and YYREEE (reference sequence). The CDR3 is made up of 14 amino acids. V lost 4 bases, J lost 1 base, and 3 bases stayed unmatched. CDR3 loop: CASSPGQGQETQYF. In DNA, the CDR3 is TGTGCCAGCAGCCCAGGACAGGGCCAAGAGACCCAGTACTTC.

This clone was observed once. Here the CDR3 DNA reads TGTGCCAGCAGTTACCGGGACAGCGGCACAGATACGCAGTATTTT. It specifies CASSYRDSGTDTQYF. V usage is TRBV27 and J usage is TRBJ2-3, with 7 bases matching TRBD1. The CDR3 length is 15 residues. Germline trimming cut 4 bases from V and 1 base from J; bases unmatched to any gene: 5. CDR1 MNHEY and CDR2 SMNVEV come from the germline V gene (reference sequence).

The genes are TRBV18 and TRBJ2-1; D is perhaps TRBD2 (5 bases). The CDR3 contains 13 residues. V lost 2 bases, J lost 5 bases, and 7 bases lay in between. Per germline, CDR1 KGHSH and CDR2 LQKENI. The CDR3 loop is CASSPTRNNEQFF. As DNA, the CDR3 is TGTGCCAGCTCACCAACTAGGAACAATGAGCAGTTCTTC.

The chain recombines TRBV11-3 with TRBJ2-5; D might be TRBD1 or TRBD2, each matching 5 bases. Germline CDR1 reads SGHNT; CDR2 reads YENEEA. V gave up 4 bases and J gave up 1 base, with 19 bases separating them. The CDR3 contains 17 residues. CDR3 residues: CASSYPEQGTFQETQYF. CDR3 in DNA: TGTGCCAGCAGCTACCCGGAACAAGGGACCTTCCAAGAGACCCAGTACTTC.

The J gene is TRBJ2-1, the V gene TRBV19, with 7 bases that match TRBD2. This CDR3 is 14 amino acids long. CDR1 and CDR2 (germline): LNHDA, SQIVND (reference sequence). The V gene end was trimmed by 6 bases and the J gene end by 8 bases; junction bases not matched to a gene: 10. The CDR3: CASSSGLWLYEQFF. The CDR3 DNA reads TGTGCCAGTAGCTCGGGACTATGGCTTTATGAGCAGTTCTTC.

The chain has TRBV28 and TRBJ2-3, with 7 bases matching TRBD1. The germline CDR1 and CDR2 sequences are MDHEN and SYDVKM. Trimming cost V 5 bases and J 2 bases; bases outside gene matches: 7. The CDR3 has 15 amino acids. In DNA form, the CDR3 reads TGTGCCAGCAGTGAACCCGGGACAGACACAGATACGCAGTATTTT. This codes for CASSEPGTDTDTQYF. Full variable domain (missing parts from reference TRBV28 and TRBJ2-3): DVKVTQSSRYLVKRTGEKVFLECVQDMDHENMFWYRQDPGLGLRLIYFSYDVKMKEKGDIPEGYSVSREKKERFSLILESASTNQTSMYLCASSEPGTDTDTQYFGPGTRLTVL.

This chain connects TRBV7-9 to TRBJ1-1; D unresolved. The V gene's germline CDR1 is SEHNR and CDR2 FQNEAQ (reference sequence). The length of the CDR3 is 14 residues. V was shortened by 4 bases and J by 1 base, with 10 bases between the two germline ends. In nucleotides, the CDR3 is TGTGCCAGCAGCTCGGAGCTTTGGAACACTGAAGCTTTCTTT. Translation: CASSSELWNTEAFF.

V is TRBV4-1 and J is TRBJ2-5, with 7 bases lining up with TRBD1. Germline CDR1 is MGHRA and CDR2 is YSYEKL. J lost 0 bases, V lost 1 base, and 8 bases had no gene match. The CDR3 has 17 amino acids. CDR3 sequence (DNA): TGCGCCAGCAGCCAAGGTTGGGACAGCGCGTACCAAGAGACCCAGTACTTC. Translation: CASSQGWDSAYQETQYF.

V and J are TRBV30 and TRBJ2-7, with D possibly being TRBD1 (5 bases). V lost 2 bases, J lost 3 bases, and 11 bases lay in between. The CDR3 runs 13 residues. The germline V gene has CDR1 GTSNPN and CDR2 SVGIG (reference sequence). The CDR3 coding sequence is TGTGCCTGGAGTCCCAGACAGTACTACGAGCAGTACTTC. Its translation: CAWSPRQYYEQYF.

The V call is TRBV19, the J call TRBJ1-2, with D unresolved. Looked up from germline, CDR1 is LNHDA and CDR2 is SQIVND (reference sequence). V was cut by 1 base and J by 4 bases, with 13 bases left in between. This CDR3 contains 15 residues. The CDR3 coding sequence is TGTGCCAGTAGTATAGCCCTCGGGTCGAGCTATGGCTACACCTTC. As protein: CASSIALGSSYGYTF.